This T cell receptor (beta chain) was obtained from a study of beta chain features in type 1 diabetes. General study findings and limits: Researchers report that Type 1 diabetes patients had moderately but significantly shorter TCRB CDR3s across all four CD4+ subsets.

V lost 4 bases, J lost 6 bases, and 4 bases stayed unmatched. Per germline, CDR1 LNHNV and CDR2 YYDKDF (reference sequence). The CDR3 runs 15 residues. This clone was counted only a few times. Its matching antigen is unknown. Sequencing targeted expressed TCRB transcripts, as all isolated RNA had been reverse transcribed. Profiling relied on immunoSEQ multiplex PCR, and the TCRdb table lists in-frame clones only, not all of them. The data show around 150,000 clones, around 8.3% seen once. This TCR was sampled from a woman between 18 and 30 years old with type 1 diabetes. The chain is built from TRBV15 and TRBJ2-7; 15 bases are shared with TRBD2. Sequenced sample: central memory CD4+ T cells from blood. DNA for the CDR3: TGTGCCACCAGCACCGGACTAGCGGGGGGGATCGAGCAGTACTTC. As protein: CATSTGLAGGIEQYF. Looking up the rest from reference TRBV15 and TRBJ2-7 gives the full variable domain: DAMVIQNPRYQVTQFGKPVTLSCSQTLNHNVMYWYQQKSSQAPKLLFHYYDKDFNNEADTPDNFQSRRPNTSFCFLDIRSPGLGDTAMYLCATSTGLAGGIEQYFGPGTRLTVT.